This entry lists 15 T cell receptor beta chains sequenced from one sample in a study of PD-1 blockade in classical Hodgkin lymphoma. Time point meaning: cycle 4 day 1 (C4D1), after 6 weeks of nivolumab. Every patient experienced relapse after autologous stem cell transplantation, and brentuximab vedotin exposure varied. CD4+ T cells were purified from thawed PBMCs by negative selection. Here immunoSEQ multiplex PCR was the method, and the copy in TCRdb shows in-frame clones only, minus some. The sample lists around 11,000 clones, around four fifths occurring once. The sequencing used CD4+ T cells from blood, collected before the fourth cycle of nivolumab. These receptors were obtained from a human donor with classical Hodgkin lymphoma.

The gene calls are TRBV10-2 and TRBJ2-7; 11 bases map to TRBD1. V lost 9 bases to trimming and J lost 4 bases; unmatched junction nucleotides: 5. CDR3 size: 13 residues. The germline V gene encodes CDR1 WSHSY and CDR2 SAAADI. The CDR3 bases are TGCGCCAGTACCGGGACAGGGGGGTACGAGCAGTACTTC. Translated, it gives CASTGTGGYEQYF.

V is TRBV6-5 and J is TRBJ1-6; 11 nucleotides align to TRBD1. CDR1 and CDR2 (germline): MNHEY, SVGAGI. The V segment lost 6 bases and the J segment 7 bases; nucleotides outside the gene matches: 5. This CDR3 has 15 residues. The CDR3: CASSSGTGGNSPLHF. The CDR3 DNA is TGTGCCAGCAGCTCCGGGACAGGGGGGAATTCACCCCTCCACTTT.

This clone has only a few counts. V gene TRBV27 combines with J gene TRBJ1-2; a possible D gene is TRBD1 (5 bases). Trimming cost V 3 bases and J 6 bases, with 14 bases left between them. CDR3 length: 14 residues. Germline V gives CDR1 MNHEY, CDR2 SMNVEV (reference sequence). The CDR3, as DNA: TGTGCCAGCAGTTTGGCCAGGGATCGCGATGGCTACACCTTC. Its protein product is CASSLARDRDGYTF.

This clone was counted a few times. J is TRBJ2-7 and V is TRBV5-1; 12 bases map to TRBD2. The CDR3 has 16 amino acids. J lost 6 bases, V lost 7 bases, and 14 bases had no gene match. The germline V gene has CDR1 SGHRS and CDR2 YFSETQ. This CDR3 is CASGPETSGRGGEQYF. Here the CDR3 DNA reads TGCGCCAGCGGACCGGAGACTAGCGGGAGAGGTGGCGAGCAGTACTTC.

The V and J genes are TRBV15 and TRBJ2-1, with a possible D match to TRBD1 (6 bases). This CDR3 region has 16 residues. CDR1 is LNHNV and CDR2 is YYDKDF in the germline V gene (reference sequence). With 0 bases removed from V and 3 bases from J, the gap between germline ends came to 12 bases. CDR3 nucleotides: TGTGCCACCAGCAGAGATCCCAGGGGCGGCTACAATGAGCAGTTCTTC. Amino acids: CATSRDPRGGYNEQFF.

The V call is TRBV6-5, the J call TRBJ2-5, with a tentative D call TRBD2 (7 bases). This CDR3 has 15 residues. Per germline, CDR1 MNHEY and CDR2 SVGAGI. The V and J ends lost 6 bases and 1 base respectively, with 15 bases between them. The CDR3 DNA reads TGTGCCAGCAGCCCTGGGGGGGCCGTCCAAGAGACCCAGTACTTC. It encodes CASSPGGAVQETQYF.

The CDR3 bases are TGTGCCAGCAGTGTCAAGAGACCGAACACTGAAGCTTTCTTT. As protein: CASSVKRPNTEAFF. The V call is TRBV6-1, the J call TRBJ1-1; unclear D gene. Trimming shortened V by 4 bases and J by 1 base, and 10 bases separated the two germline ends. The CDR3 is 14 residues long. Looked up from germline, CDR1 is MNHNS and CDR2 is SASEGT.

This chain links TRBV12-2 with TRBJ2-5. TRBV12-2 is a pseudogene locus. The CDR3 contains 19 residues. CDR3 residues: CASPTPDRVEGGLQETQYF. The CDR3, as DNA: TGTGCAAGTCCTACCCCAGACAGGGTTGAGGGAGGGCTCCAAGAGACCCAGTACTTC.

The chain employs TRBV4-3 and TRBJ1-4; D is perhaps TRBD1 (6 bases). Between the trimmed V and J ends, which lost 3 bases and 7 bases, there was a span of 15 bases. The CDR3 length is 15 residues. Germline values: CDR1 LGHNA, CDR2 YSLEER. This CDR3 reads CASSQTGAGGEKLFF. The CDR3 region has the DNA TGCGCCAGCAGCCAGACGGGGGCCGGTGGTGAAAAACTGTTTTTT.

This clone was detected once. The chain employs TRBV4-2 and TRBJ2-5, with a tentative D call TRBD2 (5 bases). The CDR3 sequence is 15 residues long. Germline CDR1 is LGHNA and CDR2 is YNFKEQ. With 4 bases removed from V and 3 bases from J, the gap between germline ends came to 15 bases. The CDR3 protein is CASSRVGDKKETQYF. CDR3 in DNA: TGTGCCAGCAGCCGTGTGGGAGACAAGAAAGAGACCCAGTACTTC.

The chain recombines TRBV7-9 with TRBJ1-4, with D possibly TRBD1 on 6 matching bases. Per the germline V gene, CDR1 is SEHNR and CDR2 is FQNEAQ (reference sequence). Trimming took off 5 bases at V and 4 bases at J, with 11 bases between the two ends. The CDR3 length is 14 residues. The CDR3 bases are TGTGCCAGCAGCGAAGGACAGTATAATGAAAAACTGTTTTTT. Translated, it gives CASSEGQYNEKLFF.

The chain joins TRBV12-5 to TRBJ1-2; the D is unclear. Trimming stripped 5 bases from V and 1 base from J, with 8 bases between. The germline gives CDR1 LGHNT, CDR2 FRNRAP. CDR3 length: 13 amino acids. CDR3 sequence (DNA): TGTGCTAGTGGTCTTGGGATTAACTATGGCTACACCTTC. Its protein is CASGLGINYGYTF. Looking up the rest from reference TRBV12-5 and TRBJ1-2 gives the full variable domain: DARVTQTPRHKVTEMGQEVTMRCQPILGHNTVFWYRQTMMQGLELLAYFRNRAPLDDSGMPKDRFSAEMPDATLATLKIQPSEPRDSAVYFCASGLGINYGYTFGSGTRLTVV.

The chain combines TRBV7-3 with TRBJ2-5; tentatively, D is TRBD2 (6 bases). There are 15 residues in the CDR3. Trimming pared 5 bases from V and 5 bases from J, leaving 18 bases between. The germline V gene has CDR1 SGHTA and CDR2 FQGTGA. The CDR3 loop reads CASSATGLPEETQYF. The DNA of the CDR3 is TGTGCCAGCAGCGCCACGGGACTCCCCGAGGAGACCCAGTACTTC.

The chain links TRBV28 to TRBJ2-3; 8 positions match TRBD1. The trim removed 3 bases at V and 6 bases at J, leaving 5 bases unmatched. This CDR3 is 14 amino acids long. Germline CDR1 and CDR2: MDHEN and SYDVKM. CDR3 sequence: CASSFTGGRDTQYF. DNA for the CDR3: TGTGCCAGCAGTTTTACAGGGGGAAGGGATACGCAGTATTTT.

This chain links TRBV19 with TRBJ2-2; D might be TRBD1 or TRBD2, each matching 5 bases. Germline V gives CDR1 LNHDA, CDR2 SQIVND (reference sequence). Trimming took off 5 bases at V and 5 bases at J, with 9 bases between the two ends. The CDR3 is 13 residues long. The CDR3 region is CASSSGATGELFF. CDR3 nucleotides: TGTGCCAGTAGTTCCGGGGCGACCGGGGAGCTGTTTTTT.